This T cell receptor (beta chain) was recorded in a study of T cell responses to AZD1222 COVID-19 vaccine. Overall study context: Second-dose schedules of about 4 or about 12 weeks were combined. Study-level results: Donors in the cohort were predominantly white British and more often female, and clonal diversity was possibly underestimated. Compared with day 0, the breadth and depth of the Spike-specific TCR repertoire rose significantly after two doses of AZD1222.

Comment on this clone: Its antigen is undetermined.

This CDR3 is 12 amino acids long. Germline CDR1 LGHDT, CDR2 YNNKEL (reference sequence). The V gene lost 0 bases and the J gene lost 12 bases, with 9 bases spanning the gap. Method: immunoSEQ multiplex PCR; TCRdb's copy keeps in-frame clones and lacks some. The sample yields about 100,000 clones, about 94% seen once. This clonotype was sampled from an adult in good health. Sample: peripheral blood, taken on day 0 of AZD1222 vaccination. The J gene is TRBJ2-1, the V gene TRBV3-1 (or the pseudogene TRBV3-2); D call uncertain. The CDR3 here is CASSQDLNPQFF. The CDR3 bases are TGTGCCAGCAGCCAAGATTTGAACCCGCAGTTCTTC.